These 30 T cell receptor beta chains were all obtained from the same sample, sequenced in a study of blood T cell repertoires in COVID-19 (dated by TCRdb to about 2020). Libraries were prepared through the immunoSEQ multiplex PCR assay. In TCRdb, the immuneACCESS table is reduced to in-frame sequences with V and J assigned. These tables do not hold every clone; where another copy was compared, an unresolved V gene accounts for under half, and the others remain unexplained. The sample table shows 350,000 to 450,000 clones, and around 89% are seen once. The top ten constitute about 1.6% of the sample. Sample: peripheral blood. Source of these receptors: a woman in her 40s with COVID-19, enrolled during active disease.

The chain links TRBV7-8 to TRBJ1-6, with D tentatively TRBD1 (5 bases). This CDR3 spans 14 amino acids. V was cut by 5 bases and J by 7 bases, with 12 bases left in between. Germline V lookup: CDR1 SGHVS, CDR2 FQNEAQ. The CDR3 reads CASSKGGGNSPLHF. CDR3 nucleotides: TGTGCCAGCAGCAAAGGCGGGGGGAATTCACCCCTCCACTTT.

The CDR3 region is CASSVAPGDRTNEQYF. CDR3 nucleotide sequence: TGTGCCAGCAGCGTAGCCCCCGGGGACAGGACGAACGAGCAGTACTTC. The V gene is TRBV9, the J gene TRBJ2-7; 8 bases fit TRBD1. The CDR3 is 16 residues long. Trimming at V came to 0 bases and at J to 5 bases, leaving 10 bases not matched to a gene. CDR1 SGDLS and CDR2 YYNGEE come from the germline V gene. Full variable domain (missing parts from reference TRBV9 and TRBJ2-7): DSGVTQTPKHLITATGQRVTLRCSPRSGDLSVYWYQQSLDQGLQFLIQYYNGEERAKGNILERFSAQQFPDLHSELNLSSLELGDSALYFCASSVAPGDRTNEQYFGPGTRLTVT.

The chain carries TRBV3-1 (or the pseudogene TRBV3-2) and TRBJ2-2; no clear D gene. V lost 5 bases and J lost 0, with 10 bases in between. CDR3 length equals 15 residues. Germline CDR1 reads LGHDT; CDR2 reads YNNKEL (reference sequence). CDR3 region: CASSVSLPNTGELFF. As DNA, the CDR3 is TGTGCCAGCAGCGTTAGCTTACCGAACACCGGGGAGCTGTTTTTT.

This CDR3 reads CASSKQGAYVEKLFF. The DNA for the CDR3 is TGTGCCAGCTCCAAGCAGGGGGCATATGTTGAAAAACTGTTTTTT. The chain links TRBV7-2 to TRBJ1-4; 8 bases match TRBD1. The CDR3 is 15 amino acids. Germline CDR1 and CDR2: SGHTA and FQGNSA. V lost 8 bases and J lost 7; bases outside the gene matches: 12.

The V call is TRBV19, the J call TRBJ2-4, with 7 bases that match TRBD1. The V and J ends lost 7 bases and 4 bases, in that order; junction bases with no gene match: 10. The germline gives CDR1 LNHDA, CDR2 SQIVND (reference sequence). The CDR3 has 15 amino acids. Written as DNA, the CDR3 is TGTGCCAGTACCGCAACGGGACAGAAAAAAAACATTCAGTACTTC. This gives the protein CASTATGQKKNIQYF.

The chain uses TRBV28 and TRBJ1-1, with D perhaps matching TRBD1 (5 bases). The CDR3 consists of 14 residues. Germline CDR1 is MDHEN and CDR2 is SYDVKM. Trimming cost V 2 bases and J 4 bases, with 11 bases left between them. CDR3 sequence (DNA): TGTGCCAGCAGTTTAAGGGGTGGGGTCACTGAAGCTTTCTTT. This codes for CASSLRGGVTEAFF.

The chain couples TRBV6-2 or TRBV6-3 to TRBJ2-2; no clear D. Germline lookup yields CDR1 MNHEY and CDR2 SVGEGT. The CDR3 spans 14 residues. V shed 2 bases and J shed 7 bases, with 11 bases lying between them. The CDR3 region has the DNA TGTGCCAGCAGTTACGTGGCCCAGGACGGGGAGCTGTTTTTT. Its translation is CASSYVAQDGELFF.

The chain combines TRBV5-6 with TRBJ1-1; 7 bases line up with TRBD1. Germline V CDR1 and CDR2: SGHDT, YYEEEE. The CDR3 loop spans 16 amino acids. J lost 9 bases, V lost 0 bases, and 14 bases had no gene match. The CDR3 DNA reads TGTGCCAGCAGCTTGGGACAGGGCTACACGGGTTTTAAAGCTTTCTTT. Its translation is CASSLGQGYTGFKAFF.

This clone was seen more than once but under ten times. The rearrangement uses TRBV5-1 and TRBJ1-1; D might be TRBD1 (6 bases). The V end was cut by 4 bases, the J end by 1 base, with 20 bases between. The CDR3 consists of 17 residues. Germline CDR1 SGHRS, CDR2 YFSETQ. CDR3 in DNA: TGCGCCAGCAGCCCTTTAGGACAGATTAGTTCGAACACTGAAGCTTTCTTT. Its protein product is CASSPLGQISSNTEAFF.

The rearrangement links TRBV3-1 (or the pseudogene TRBV3-2) to TRBJ2-5; TRBD2 matches 8 bases. Trimming removed 4 bases from V and 5 bases from J; junction bases left unmatched: 9. CDR1 and CDR2 from the germline V gene are LGHDT and YNNKEL (reference sequence). The CDR3 is made up of 15 amino acids. Here the CDR3 reads CASSPAAGGEETQYF. The DNA for the CDR3 is TGTGCCAGCAGCCCTGCGGCGGGGGGAGAGGAGACCCAGTACTTC.

The rearrangement joins TRBV19 to TRBJ2-1; a weak D match, TRBD2 (7 bases). The CDR3 runs 20 residues. V shed 4 bases and J shed 2 bases, with 27 bases lying between them. Germline CDR1 and CDR2: LNHDA and SQIVND (reference sequence). The CDR3 reads CASSNRGTSGMGGPYNEQFF. Written as DNA, the CDR3 is TGTGCCAGTAGTAACAGAGGGACCTCCGGGATGGGGGGGCCCTACAATGAGCAGTTCTTC.

Written as DNA, the CDR3 is TGTGCCAGCAGTTTCCGTTTCGGTGAAGCTTTCTTT. Translated: CASSFRFGEAFF. V is TRBV12-3 or TRBV12-4 and J is TRBJ1-1, with D uncertain. This CDR3 spans 12 amino acids. V was cut by 3 bases and J by 7 bases, with 9 bases left in between.

About this clone: Distinct nucleotide sequences in the sample also encode this CDR3. The chain employs TRBV6-2 or TRBV6-3 and TRBJ2-7, with D perhaps matching TRBD1 (5 bases). Germline assignment: CDR1 MNHEY and CDR2 SVGEGT. Trimming removed 2 bases at V and 2 bases at J, with 10 bases between. The CDR3 has 14 amino acids. CDR3 in amino acids: CASSYGQGAYEQYF. CDR3 bases: TGTGCCAGCAGTTACGGCCAGGGCGCCTACGAGCAGTACTTC.

In its sample, this clone was seen many times. The chain is built from TRBV7-8 and TRBJ2-7; a weak D match, TRBD2 (6 bases). CDR3 length: 14 residues. Germline V gives CDR1 SGHVS, CDR2 FQNEAQ. V was pared by 1 base and J by 5 bases, with 12 bases between. The CDR3 DNA reads as TGTGCCAGCAGCTTAGACGGGAGCGTAAACGAGCAGTACTTC. The encoded protein is CASSLDGSVNEQYF.

The chain uses TRBV3-1 (or the pseudogene TRBV3-2) and TRBJ2-4, with 10 bases lining up with TRBD2. J was trimmed by 1 base and V by 1 base; bases with no gene match: 10. This CDR3 spans 19 amino acids. The germline CDR1 and CDR2 sequences are LGHDT and YNNKEL (reference sequence). This CDR3 is CASSQGTSGGARAKNIQYF. CDR3 nucleotide sequence: TGTGCCAGCAGCCAAGGTACGAGCGGGGGGGCCCGGGCCAAAAACATTCAGTACTTC.

CDR3 sequence (DNA): TGTGCCAGCAGTTTTGGGACAGGGGGCTCTGGGGCCAACGTCCTGACTTTC. This codes for CASSFGTGGSGANVLTF. This chain links TRBV27 with TRBJ2-6; TRBD1 aligns across 11 bases. The length of the CDR3 is 17 residues. V lost 3 bases to trimming and J lost 0 bases; unmatched junction nucleotides: 1. The V gene's germline CDR1 is MNHEY and CDR2 SMNVEV (reference sequence).

CDR3 DNA sequence: TGTGCCAGTAGTATAGATCTCTTTTACATCTATGGCTACACCTTC. Translated, it gives CASSIDLFYIYGYTF. V is TRBV19 and J is TRBJ1-2, with D unclear. The CDR3 extends over 15 amino acids. Germline V gene lookup returns CDR1 LNHDA and CDR2 SQIVND (reference sequence). V lost 0 bases to trimming and J lost 4 bases, with 12 bases between them.

The rearrangement links TRBV28 to TRBJ1-5, with D hard to call. Per germline, CDR1 MDHEN and CDR2 SYDVKM. CDR3 length equals 17 residues. The V and J ends lost 2 bases and 5 bases respectively, with 19 bases between them. The CDR3 nucleotides read TGTGCCAGCAGTTTACGGATGCACGAAGAGGCTCATCAGCCCCAGCATTTT. This sequence encodes CASSLRMHEEAHQPQHF. The full variable domain, in which reference TRBV28 and TRBJ1-5 provide the parts outside the CDR3, is DVKVTQSSRYLVKRTGEKVFLECVQDMDHENMFWYRQDPGLGLRLIYFSYDVKMKEKGDIPEGYSVSREKKERFSLILESASTNQTSMYLCASSLRMHEEAHQPQHFGDGTRLSIL.

In nucleotides, the CDR3 is TGTGCCAGCAGCGAGACAGGCCTCTATAATTCACCCCTCCACTTT. This gives the protein CASSETGLYNSPLHF. The chain has TRBV7-8 and TRBJ1-6; possibly TRBD1 for D (6 bases). V was trimmed by 5 bases and J by 3 bases, leaving 11 bases between them. The CDR3 extends over 15 amino acids. Germline CDR1 SGHVS, CDR2 FQNEAQ.

The chain uses TRBV9 and TRBJ2-7, with 10 nucleotides matching TRBD2. This CDR3 has 21 amino acids. Germline V CDR1 and CDR2: SGDLS, YYNGEE. The trim removed 0 bases at V and 0 bases at J, leaving 18 bases unmatched. CDR3 sequence: CASSVGVGLAGVGRPSYEQYF. The CDR3 bases are TGTGCCAGCAGCGTAGGCGTAGGGCTAGCGGGAGTCGGCCGTCCCTCCTACGAGCAGTACTTC.

V gene TRBV5-1 combines with J gene TRBJ1-4; D unresolved. The CDR3 is made up of 14 amino acids. V was clipped by 4 bases and J by 8 bases, with 15 bases between them. Germline CDR1 is SGHRS and CDR2 is YFSETQ. In nucleotides, the CDR3 is TGCGCCAGCAGCCAGGTATCTGCCCGGGAAAAACTGTTTTTT. This translates into CASSQVSAREKLFF.

The chain employs TRBV21-1 and TRBJ2-5; TRBD1, the D gene given by the table, was not confirmed from the DNA. TRBV21-1 represents a pseudogene. The CDR3 spans 15 residues. The CDR3 is CASSNRGRQQETQYF. The CDR3 DNA reads as TGTGCCAGCAGCAACAGAGGACGACAGCAAGAGACCCAGTACTTC.

J is TRBJ2-3 and V is TRBV9, with 13 bases aligning to TRBD2. The CDR3 totals 18 residues. Germline V gene data show CDR1 as SGDLS and CDR2 as YYNGEE. The J segment lost 1 base and the V segment lost 4 bases, leaving 9 bases of the junction unmatched. CDR3 loop: CASSRTSGGAGGTDTQYF. The CDR3 nucleotides are TGTGCCAGCAGCAGAACTAGCGGGGGGGCGGGAGGCACAGATACGCAGTATTTT.

This rearrangement joins TRBV28 to TRBJ1-1, with a tentative D call TRBD1 (6 bases). The CDR3 is 14 residues long. Trimming took off 3 bases at V and 3 bases at J, with 11 bases between the two ends. Germline V gene sequence: CDR1 MDHEN, CDR2 SYDVKM. CDR3 in DNA: TGTGCCAGCAGTTTTTCGACAGGAGACACTGAAGCTTTCTTT. Its translation: CASSFSTGDTEAFF.

V and J are TRBV7-2 and TRBJ1-2; D call uncertain. The CDR3 extends over 15 amino acids. Per germline, CDR1 SGHTA and CDR2 FQGNSA. The ends were cut back, 0 bases at V and 6 bases at J, with 14 bases in the middle. The CDR3 is CASSLALRVPNGYTF. The DNA for the CDR3 is TGTGCCAGCAGCTTAGCACTCCGGGTCCCCAATGGCTACACCTTC.

This chain connects TRBV7-3 to TRBJ2-1; 10 bases match TRBD2. Germline V gene lookup returns CDR1 SGHTA and CDR2 FQGTGA. The CDR3 length is 17 residues. J lost 0 bases, V lost 5 bases, and 7 bases had no gene match. The CDR3 sequence is CASSPRTSGASYNEQFF. The CDR3 DNA follows: TGTGCCAGCAGCCCCAGGACTAGCGGAGCCTCCTACAATGAGCAGTTCTTC. Full variable domain (remainder filled in from reference TRBV7-3 and TRBJ2-1): GAGVSQTPSNKVTEKGKYVELRCDPISGHTALYWYRQSLGQGPEFLIYFQGTGAADDSGLPNDRFFAVRPEGSVSTLKIQRTERGDSAVYLCASSPRTSGASYNEQFFGPGTRLTVL.

The chain is built from TRBV5-1 and TRBJ2-4, with 8 bases lining up with TRBD1. This CDR3 comprises 16 residues. CDR1 SGHRS and CDR2 YFSETQ come from the germline V gene. J lost 9 bases, V lost 0 bases, and 11 bases had no gene match. CDR3 nucleotide sequence: TGCGCCAGCAGCTTGGCGGACAGGGAGTTGTGGGGCATTCAGTACTTC. It encodes CASSLADRELWGIQYF.

The V and J genes are TRBV2 and TRBJ2-5; a weak D match, TRBD1 (6 bases). The CDR3 is 13 amino acids. Between the trimmed V and J ends, which lost 11 bases and 5 bases, there was a span of 18 bases. Per germline, CDR1 SNHLY and CDR2 FYNNEI. The CDR3 DNA is TGTGCCGCAGCAAGGGGGAGATGGGAGACCCAGTACTTC. Its translation: CAAARGRWETQYF.

V usage is TRBV9 and J usage is TRBJ1-1; D not resolved. V was shortened by 3 bases and J by 5 bases, with 11 bases between the two germline ends. This CDR3 has 13 residues. Germline V lookup: CDR1 SGDLS, CDR2 YYNGEE. The CDR3 DNA reads TGTGCCAGCAGCGCCCTTGGAGGGACTGAAGCTTTCTTT. Its translation is CASSALGGTEAFF.

The rearrangement uses TRBV6-5 and TRBJ1-6; D might be TRBD1 (6 bases). The CDR3 covers 13 residues. Germline-derived CDR1 and CDR2 are MNHEY and SVGAGI. Trimming removed 4 bases at V and 13 bases at J, with 14 bases between. The CDR3, as DNA: TGTGCCAGCAGTTCGGGGGGGACAAAGCCCCTCCACTTT. It translates to CASSSGGTKPLHF.